Given below is one T cell receptor (beta chain) in context. Its matching antigen is unknown. This CDR3 has 14 residues. Germline loops: CDR1 SNHLY, CDR2 FYNNEI. With V trimmed by 5 bases and J by 6 bases, 6 bases remained unmatched. The data were produced by immunoSEQ multiplex PCR, yet TCRdb's version contains in-frame clones alone and is incomplete. This repertoire shows more than 150,000 clones, 80% to 85% found once; its top ten account for approximately 3%. These data are taken from a study of cytomegalovirus exposure and HLA in healthy donors. Study background: It was reported in a later analysis that the 120 or so validation repertoires used the same platform as the 550 to 850 first-cohort repertoires.

Findings and limits, study-wide: The TCR clusters that emerged in the first cohort tended, a later analysis found, to co-occur in the roughly 110 validation repertoires. Altogether, 164 TCR beta chains were recorded as cytomegalovirus-associated.

This clonotype was sampled from a woman aged 18-29 years in good health and CMV-seropositive. Source material: PBMCs. This chain connects TRBV2 to TRBJ1-2; 10 nucleotides match TRBD1. The CDR3 reads CASSPDRGLNGYTF. CDR3 DNA sequence: TGTGCCAGCAGTCCCGACAGGGGGCTGAATGGCTACACCTTC.